The following is a TCR beta chain sequence with its context. Primers used in a second PCR of about 6 to 11 cycles were a sample-barcoded 5' primer and a J-beta primer mix. TCRdb re-called the 5' RACE reads with MiXCR, one entry per CDR3 protein. The repertoire has 800,000 to 900,000 distinct CDR3 sequences, approximately 59% of them found once; the top ten carry 25% to 35%. The data derive from a study of blood T cells in healthy people across ages. Trimming shortened V by 4 bases and J by 8 bases, and 12 bases separated the two germline ends. Per the germline V gene, CDR1 is LNHNV and CDR2 is YYDKDF (reference sequence). This CDR3 contains 13 residues. Total RNA, at least 6 micrograms per sample, came from PBMCs.

Sequencing was carried out using blood. This chain connects TRBV15 to TRBJ2-1; the D gene could be TRBD1 or TRBD2 (5 bases each). The sequence was obtained from a young man in good health. This CDR3 reads CATSTWGTYEQFF. CDR3 bases: TGTGCCACCAGCACCTGGGGGACCTATGAGCAGTTCTTC.